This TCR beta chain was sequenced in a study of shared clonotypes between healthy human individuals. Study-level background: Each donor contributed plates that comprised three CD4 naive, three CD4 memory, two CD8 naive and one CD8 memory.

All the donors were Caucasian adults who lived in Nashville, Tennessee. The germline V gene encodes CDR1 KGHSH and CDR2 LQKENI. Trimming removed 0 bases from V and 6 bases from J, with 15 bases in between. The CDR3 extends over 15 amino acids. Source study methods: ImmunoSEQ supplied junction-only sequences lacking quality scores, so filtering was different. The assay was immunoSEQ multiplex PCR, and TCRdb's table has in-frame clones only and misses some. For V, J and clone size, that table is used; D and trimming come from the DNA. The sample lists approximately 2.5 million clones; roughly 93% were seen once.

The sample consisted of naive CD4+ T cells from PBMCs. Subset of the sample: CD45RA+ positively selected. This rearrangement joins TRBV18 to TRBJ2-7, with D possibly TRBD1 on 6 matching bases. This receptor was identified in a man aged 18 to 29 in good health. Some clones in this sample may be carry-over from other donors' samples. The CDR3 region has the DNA TGTGCCAGCTCACCACCGGGCAGGGGTAGTTTCGAGCAGTACTTC. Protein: CASSPPGRGSFEQYF.